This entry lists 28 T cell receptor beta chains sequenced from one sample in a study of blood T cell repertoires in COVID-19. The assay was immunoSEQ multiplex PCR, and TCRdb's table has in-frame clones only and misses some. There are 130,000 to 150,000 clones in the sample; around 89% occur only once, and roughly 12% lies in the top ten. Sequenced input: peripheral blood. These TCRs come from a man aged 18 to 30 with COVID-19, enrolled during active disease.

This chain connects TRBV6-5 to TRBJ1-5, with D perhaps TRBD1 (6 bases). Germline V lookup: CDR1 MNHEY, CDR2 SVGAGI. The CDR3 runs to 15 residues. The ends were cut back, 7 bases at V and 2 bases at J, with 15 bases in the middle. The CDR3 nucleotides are TGTGCCAGCACGGGGACAACGACGGGCAATCAGCCCCAGCATTTT. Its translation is CASTGTTTGNQPQHF.

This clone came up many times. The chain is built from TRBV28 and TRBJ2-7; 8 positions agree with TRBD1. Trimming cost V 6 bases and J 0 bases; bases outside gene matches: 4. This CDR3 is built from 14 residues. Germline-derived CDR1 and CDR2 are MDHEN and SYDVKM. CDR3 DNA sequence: TGTGCCAGCAGGGGACAGGTATTCTCCTACGAGCAGTACTTC. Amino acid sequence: CASRGQVFSYEQYF.

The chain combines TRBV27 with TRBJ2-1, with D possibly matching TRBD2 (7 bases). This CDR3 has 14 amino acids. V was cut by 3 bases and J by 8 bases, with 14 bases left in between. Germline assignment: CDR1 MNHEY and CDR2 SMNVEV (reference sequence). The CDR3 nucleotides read TGTGCCAGCAGTTTGACTAGGGGGGGCGATGAGCAGTTCTTC. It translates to CASSLTRGGDEQFF.

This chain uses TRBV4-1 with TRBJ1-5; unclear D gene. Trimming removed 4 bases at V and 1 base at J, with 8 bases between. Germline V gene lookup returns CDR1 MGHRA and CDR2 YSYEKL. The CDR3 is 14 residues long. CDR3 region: CASSRAPSNQPQHF. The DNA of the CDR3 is TGCGCCAGCAGCCGGGCTCCCAGCAATCAGCCCCAGCATTTT.

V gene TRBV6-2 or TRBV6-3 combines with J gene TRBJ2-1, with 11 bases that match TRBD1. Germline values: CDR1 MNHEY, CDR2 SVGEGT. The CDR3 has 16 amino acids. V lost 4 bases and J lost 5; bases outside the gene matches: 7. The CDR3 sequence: CASSSLPGQGDNEQFF. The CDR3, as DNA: TGTGCCAGCAGTTCCCTACCGGGACAGGGGGACAATGAGCAGTTCTTC.

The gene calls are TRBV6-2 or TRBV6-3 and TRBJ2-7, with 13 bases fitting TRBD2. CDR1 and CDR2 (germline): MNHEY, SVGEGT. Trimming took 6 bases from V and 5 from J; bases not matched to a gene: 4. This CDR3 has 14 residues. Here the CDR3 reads CASSLLAGGNEQYF. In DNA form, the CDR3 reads TGTGCCAGCAGCTTACTAGCGGGAGGGAACGAGCAGTACTTC.

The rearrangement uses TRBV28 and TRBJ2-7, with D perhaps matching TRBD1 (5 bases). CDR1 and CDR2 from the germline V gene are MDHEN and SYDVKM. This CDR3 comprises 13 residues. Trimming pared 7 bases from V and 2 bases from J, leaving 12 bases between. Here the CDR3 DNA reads TGTGCCAGCACGGACAACGTGGCCTACGAGCAGTACTTC. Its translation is CASTDNVAYEQYF.

CDR3 residues: CAIRSDTGDETQYF. CDR3 in DNA: TGTGCCATCAGGAGCGATACAGGGGACGAGACCCAGTACTTC. V gene TRBV10-3 combines with J gene TRBJ2-5; 7 bases align to TRBD1. Germline lookup yields CDR1 ENHRY and CDR2 SYGVKD. Trimming cost V 6 bases and J 5 bases; bases outside gene matches: 9. The CDR3 runs 14 residues.

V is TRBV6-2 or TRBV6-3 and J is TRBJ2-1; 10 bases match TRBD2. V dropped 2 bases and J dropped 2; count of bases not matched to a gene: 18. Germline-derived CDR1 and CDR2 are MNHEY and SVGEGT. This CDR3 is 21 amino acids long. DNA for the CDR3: TGTGCCAGCAGTTACCTAAACGTCCCGGGACTAGCGAGCCTAACCTACAATGAGCAGTTCTTC. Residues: CASSYLNVPGLASLTYNEQFF.

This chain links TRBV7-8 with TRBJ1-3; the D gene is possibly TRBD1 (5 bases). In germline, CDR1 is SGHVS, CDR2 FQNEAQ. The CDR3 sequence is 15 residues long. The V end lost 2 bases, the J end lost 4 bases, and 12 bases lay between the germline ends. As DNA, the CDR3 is TGTGCCAGCAGCTTACGACAGATTTCAGGAAACACCATATATTTT. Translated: CASSLRQISGNTIYF.

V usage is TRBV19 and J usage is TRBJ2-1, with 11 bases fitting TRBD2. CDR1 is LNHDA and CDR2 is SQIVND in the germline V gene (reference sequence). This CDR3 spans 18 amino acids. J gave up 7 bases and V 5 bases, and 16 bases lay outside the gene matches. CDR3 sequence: CASSFRLAGGGVKNEQFF. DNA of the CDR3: TGTGCCAGTAGTTTTCGGCTAGCGGGAGGAGGGGTTAAGAATGAGCAGTTCTTC.

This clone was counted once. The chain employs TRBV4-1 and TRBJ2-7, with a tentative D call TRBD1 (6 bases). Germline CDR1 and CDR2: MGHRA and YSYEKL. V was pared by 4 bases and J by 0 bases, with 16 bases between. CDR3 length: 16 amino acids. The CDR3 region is CASSRRPTGRSYEQYF. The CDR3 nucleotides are TGCGCCAGCAGCCGTCGCCCTACAGGGCGCTCCTACGAGCAGTACTTC.

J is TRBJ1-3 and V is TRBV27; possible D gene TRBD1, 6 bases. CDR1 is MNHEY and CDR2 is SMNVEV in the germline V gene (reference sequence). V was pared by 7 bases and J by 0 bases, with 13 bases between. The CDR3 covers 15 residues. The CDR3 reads CASNLLGASGNTIYF. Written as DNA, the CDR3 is TGTGCCAGCAATCTCCTGGGGGCCTCTGGAAACACCATATATTTT.

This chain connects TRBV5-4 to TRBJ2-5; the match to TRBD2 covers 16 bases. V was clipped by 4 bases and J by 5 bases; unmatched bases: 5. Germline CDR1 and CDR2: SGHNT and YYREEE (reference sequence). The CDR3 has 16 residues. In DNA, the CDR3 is TGTGCCAGCAGCGGTGCGGGACTAGCGGGAGGGGAGACCCAGTACTTC. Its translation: CASSGAGLAGGETQYF.

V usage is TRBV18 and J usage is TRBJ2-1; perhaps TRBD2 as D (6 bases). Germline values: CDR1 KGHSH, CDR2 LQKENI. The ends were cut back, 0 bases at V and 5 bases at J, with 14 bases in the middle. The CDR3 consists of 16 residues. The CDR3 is CASSPPNGRADNEQFF. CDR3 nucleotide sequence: TGTGCCAGCTCACCACCCAACGGGAGAGCTGACAATGAGCAGTTCTTC.

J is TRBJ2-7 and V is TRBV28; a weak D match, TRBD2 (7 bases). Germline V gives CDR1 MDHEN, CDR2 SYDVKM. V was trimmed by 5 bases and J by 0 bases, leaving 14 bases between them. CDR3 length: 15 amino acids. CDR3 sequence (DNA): TGTGCCAGCAGTCCAGGAGGGGGGGCCTCCTACGAGCAGTACTTC. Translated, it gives CASSPGGGASYEQYF. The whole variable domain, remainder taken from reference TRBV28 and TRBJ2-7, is DVKVTQSSRYLVKRTGEKVFLECVQDMDHENMFWYRQDPGLGLRLIYFSYDVKMKEKGDIPEGYSVSREKKERFSLILESASTNQTSMYLCASSPGGGASYEQYFGPGTRLTVT.

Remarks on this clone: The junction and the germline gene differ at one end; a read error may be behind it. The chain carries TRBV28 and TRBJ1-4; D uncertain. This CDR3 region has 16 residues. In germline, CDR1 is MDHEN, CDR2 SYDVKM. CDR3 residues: CASSTRTGTTNEKLLF. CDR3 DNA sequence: TGTGCCAGCAGTACCCGGACGGGAACAACTAATGAAAAACTGCTTTTT. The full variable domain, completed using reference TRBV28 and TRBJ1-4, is DVKVTQSSRYLVKRTGEKVFLECVQDMDHENMFWYRQDPGLGLRLIYFSYDVKMKEKGDIPEGYSVSREKKERFSLILESASTNQTSMYLCASSTRTGTTNEKLLFGSGTQLSVL.

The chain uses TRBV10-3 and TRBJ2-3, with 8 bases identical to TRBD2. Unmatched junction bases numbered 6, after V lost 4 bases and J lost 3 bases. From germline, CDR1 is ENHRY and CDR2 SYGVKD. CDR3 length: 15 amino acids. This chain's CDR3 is CAISVVSGATDTQYF. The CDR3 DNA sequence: TGTGCCATCAGTGTGGTTAGCGGGGCGACAGATACGCAGTATTTT.

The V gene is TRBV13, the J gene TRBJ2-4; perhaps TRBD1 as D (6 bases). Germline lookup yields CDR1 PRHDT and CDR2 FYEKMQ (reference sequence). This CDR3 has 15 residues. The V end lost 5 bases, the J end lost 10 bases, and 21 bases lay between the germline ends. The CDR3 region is CASSDPVEQGQIQYF. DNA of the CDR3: TGTGCCAGCAGCGACCCCGTCGAGCAGGGGCAGATTCAGTACTTC.

The CDR3 spells CASGPRQGPHEQYF. DNA for the CDR3: TGTGCCAGCGGGCCGCGGCAGGGGCCCCACGAGCAGTACTTC. V and J are TRBV7-9 and TRBJ2-7; possible D gene TRBD1, 6 bases. Trimming took off 8 bases at V and 5 bases at J, with 19 bases between the two ends. This CDR3 comprises 14 residues. In germline, CDR1 is SEHNR, CDR2 FQNEAQ (reference sequence). Together with reference TRBV7-9 and TRBJ2-7, the CDR3 gives the full variable domain: DTGVSQNPRHKITKRGQNVTFRCDPISEHNRLYWYRQTLGQGPEFLTYFQNEAQLEKSRLLSDRFSAERPKGSFSTLEIQRTEQGDSAMYLCASGPRQGPHEQYFGPGTRLTVT.

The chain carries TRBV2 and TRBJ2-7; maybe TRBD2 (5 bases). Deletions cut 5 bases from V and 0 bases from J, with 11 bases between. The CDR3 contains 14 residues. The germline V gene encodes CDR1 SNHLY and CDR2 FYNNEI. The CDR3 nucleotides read TGTGCCAGCAGTACCGAGGGAGCCTCCTACGAGCAGTACTTC. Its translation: CASSTEGASYEQYF.

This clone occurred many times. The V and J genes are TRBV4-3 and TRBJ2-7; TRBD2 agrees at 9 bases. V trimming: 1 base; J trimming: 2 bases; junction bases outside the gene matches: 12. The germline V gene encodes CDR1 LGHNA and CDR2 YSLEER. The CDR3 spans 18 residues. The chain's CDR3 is CASSQAWLAGRGTYEQYF. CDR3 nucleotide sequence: TGCGCCAGCAGCCAAGCGTGGCTAGCGGGACGCGGAACCTACGAGCAGTACTTC.

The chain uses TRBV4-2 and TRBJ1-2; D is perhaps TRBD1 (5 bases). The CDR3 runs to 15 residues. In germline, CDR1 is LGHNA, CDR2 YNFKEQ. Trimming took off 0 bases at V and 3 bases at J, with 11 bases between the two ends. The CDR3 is CASSQEVGVDYGYTF. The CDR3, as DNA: TGTGCCAGCAGCCAAGAAGTAGGGGTCGACTATGGCTACACCTTC.

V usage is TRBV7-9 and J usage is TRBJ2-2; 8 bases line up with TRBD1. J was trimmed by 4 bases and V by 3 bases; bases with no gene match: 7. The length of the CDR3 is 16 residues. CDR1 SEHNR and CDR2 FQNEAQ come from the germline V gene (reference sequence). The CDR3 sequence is CASSFRQGITTGELFF. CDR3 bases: TGTGCCAGCAGCTTTCGACAGGGGATTACCACCGGGGAGCTGTTTTTT.

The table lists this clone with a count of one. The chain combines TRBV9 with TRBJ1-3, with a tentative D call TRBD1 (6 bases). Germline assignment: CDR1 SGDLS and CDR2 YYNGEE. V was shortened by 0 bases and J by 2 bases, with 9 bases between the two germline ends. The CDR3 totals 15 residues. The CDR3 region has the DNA TGTGCCAGCAGCGTAGCTAACAGGGCTGGAAACACCATATATTTT. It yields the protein CASSVANRAGNTIYF.

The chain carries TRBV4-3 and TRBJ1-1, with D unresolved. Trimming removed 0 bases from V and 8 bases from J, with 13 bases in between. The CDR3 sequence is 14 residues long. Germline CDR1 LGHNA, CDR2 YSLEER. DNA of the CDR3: TGCGCCAGCAGCCAAGATGATGGAGGCATGGAAGCTTTCTTT. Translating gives CASSQDDGGMEAFF.

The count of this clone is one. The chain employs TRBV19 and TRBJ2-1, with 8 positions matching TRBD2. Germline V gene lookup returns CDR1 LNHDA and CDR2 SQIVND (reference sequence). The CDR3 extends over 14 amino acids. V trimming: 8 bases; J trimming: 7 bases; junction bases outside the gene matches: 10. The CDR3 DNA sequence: TGTGCCAGTGCGAGCGGGAGACTAAAGAATGAGCAGTTCTTC. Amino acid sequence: CASASGRLKNEQFF.

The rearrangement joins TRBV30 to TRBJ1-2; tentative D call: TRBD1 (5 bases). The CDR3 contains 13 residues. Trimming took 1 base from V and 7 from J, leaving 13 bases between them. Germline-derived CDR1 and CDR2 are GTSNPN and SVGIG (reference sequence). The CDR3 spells CAWSGRRVRGYTF. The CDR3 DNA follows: TGTGCCTGGAGTGGTCGCAGGGTACGTGGCTACACCTTC.